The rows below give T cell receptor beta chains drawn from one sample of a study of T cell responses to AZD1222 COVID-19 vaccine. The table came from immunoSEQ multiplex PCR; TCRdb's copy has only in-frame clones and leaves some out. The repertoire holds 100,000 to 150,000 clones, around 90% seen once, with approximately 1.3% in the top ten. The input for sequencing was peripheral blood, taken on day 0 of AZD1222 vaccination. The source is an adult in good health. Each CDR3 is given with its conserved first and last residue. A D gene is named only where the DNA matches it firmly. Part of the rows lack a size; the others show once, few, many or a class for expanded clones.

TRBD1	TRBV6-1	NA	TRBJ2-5	TGTGCCAGCAGTGAAATGGGGACAGTCCGAGAGACCCAGTACTTC	CASSEMGTVRETQYF
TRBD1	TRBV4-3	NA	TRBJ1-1	TGCGCCAGCAGCCAAGGGCGCTCAGGGGGAACTGAAGCTTTCTTT	CASSQGRSGGTEAFF
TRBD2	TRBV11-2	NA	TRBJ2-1	TGTGCCAGCAGCTCGGGCCGACTAGCGGGGGGCCGCTCCTACAATGAGCAGTTCTTC	CASSSGRLAGGRSYNEQFF
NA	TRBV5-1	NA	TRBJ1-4	TGCGCCAGCAGCTTTACCGCCCAGGGCGGTGAAAAACTGTTTTTT	CASSFTAQGGEKLFF
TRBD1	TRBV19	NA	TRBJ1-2	TGTGCCAGTAGTATGCGTTTTGGGGACAGCGTCTATGGCTACACCTTC	CASSMRFGDSVYGYTF
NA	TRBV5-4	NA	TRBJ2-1	TGTGCCAGCTCCCTGGGGGGGGGCCTCTACAATGAGCAGTTCTTC	CASSLGGGLYNEQFF
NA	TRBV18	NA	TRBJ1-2	TGTGCCAGCTCATCTCAGGGGCGGGATGGCTACACCTTC	CASSSQGRDGYTF
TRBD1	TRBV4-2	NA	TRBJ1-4	TGTGCCAGCAGCCAAGATCAAGGGACAGGGGGTGAAAAACTGTTTTTT	CASSQDQGTGGEKLFF
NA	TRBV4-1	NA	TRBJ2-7	TGCGCCAGCAGCCAAGAAAGCGGCAGCTACGAGCAGTACTTC	CASSQESGSYEQYF
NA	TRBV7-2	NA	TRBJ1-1	TGTGCCAGCAGCCCAAGGGGGGCATTTGACACTGAAGCTTTCTTT	CASSPRGAFDTEAFF
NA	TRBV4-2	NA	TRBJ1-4	TGTGCCAGCAGCCAAGTTACGGGGAGACAGGCGTCGCTACCCCTCAATGAAAAACTGTTTTTT	CASSQVTGRQASLPLNEKLFF
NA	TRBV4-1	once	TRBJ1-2	TGCGCCAGCAGCCAAGTACAGGCCCATGGCTACACCTTC	CASSQVQAHGYTF
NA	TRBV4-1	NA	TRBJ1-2	TGCGCCAGCAGCCAAGCGTCGGGGTCCTATGGCTACACCTTC	CASSQASGSYGYTF
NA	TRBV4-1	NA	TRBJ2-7	TGCGCCAGCAGCCAATTTGCGACGGGGATCATCGCCTACGAGCAGTACTTC	CASSQFATGIIAYEQYF
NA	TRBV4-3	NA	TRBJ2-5	TGCGCCAGCAGCCAAGGAGGCATTAGTGAGACCCAGTACTTC	CASSQGGISETQYF
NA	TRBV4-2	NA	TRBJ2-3	TGTGCCAGCAGCCAAGATGGGGCAGCAGATACGCAGTATTTT	CASSQDGAADTQYF
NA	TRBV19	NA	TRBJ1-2	TGTGCCAGTAGTATCGCCGGAGCTAACTATGGCTACACCTTC	CASSIAGANYGYTF
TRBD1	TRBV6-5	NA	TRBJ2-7	TGTGCCAGCAACCTGGGCCGGGACAGTACCTACGAGCAGTACTTC	CASNLGRDSTYEQYF
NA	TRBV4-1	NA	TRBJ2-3	TGCGCCAGCAGCCAAGAAAACTCCCGGCGGGCTCAGGAGTATTTT	CASSQENSRRAQEYF
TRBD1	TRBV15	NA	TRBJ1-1	TGTGCCACCAGCAGGGGACAGGACAGGCGGCACACTGAAGCTTTCTTT	CATSRGQDRRHTEAFF
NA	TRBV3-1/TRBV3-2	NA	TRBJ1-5	TGTGCCAGCAGCCAAGGAGGGCCCCAGCATTTT	CASSQGGPQHF
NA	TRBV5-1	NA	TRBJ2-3	TGCGCCAGCAGCTTGGGTGGGCAGGAGGCAGATACGCAGTATTTT	CASSLGGQEADTQYF
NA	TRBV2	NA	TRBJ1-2	TGTGCCAGCAGTGAAGAGGGTGTCTTAGGTGGCTACACCTTC	CASSEEGVLGGYTF
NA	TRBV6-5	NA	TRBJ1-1	TGTGCCAGCAGGCCCGACAGTGGAACTTTCTTT	CASRPDSGTFF
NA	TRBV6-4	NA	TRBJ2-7	TGTGCCAGCAGTGACCCAAGACAAGGACCGATTAGGGGATACGAGCAGTACTTC	CASSDPRQGPIRGYEQYF
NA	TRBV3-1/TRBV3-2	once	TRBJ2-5	TGTGCCAGCAGCCAAAGGGGGTACCCTGGACGGTTTCGAGAGACCCAGTACTTC	CASSQRGYPGRFRETQYF
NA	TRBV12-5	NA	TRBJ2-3	TGTGCTAGTGGCCCTCTCTTAGCGGCAGATACGCAGTATTTT	CASGPLLAADTQYF
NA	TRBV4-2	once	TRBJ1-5	TGTGCCAGCAGCCAGGCCGGGGATCAGCCCCAGCATTTT	CASSQAGDQPQHF
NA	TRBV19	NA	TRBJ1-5	TGTGCCAGTAGCCACGGGGGGGGGATGAATCAGCCCCAGCATTTT	CASSHGGGMNQPQHF
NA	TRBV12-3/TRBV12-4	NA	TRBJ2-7	TGTGCCAGCAGTCAAAGGACCCGCTACGAGCAGTACTTC	CASSQRTRYEQYF
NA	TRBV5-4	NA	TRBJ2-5	TGTGCCAGCAGCTCAGTGTCCCAAGAGACCCAGTACTTC	CASSSVSQETQYF
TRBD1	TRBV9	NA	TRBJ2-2	TGTGCCAGCACTAGGACAGGGGGGAGAGCCGGGGAGCTGTTTTTT	CASTRTGGRAGELFF
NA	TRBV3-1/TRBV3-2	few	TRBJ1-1	TGTGCCAGCAGCCGCGGAGAGATGACAGACAACACTGAAGCTTTCTTT	CASSRGEMTDNTEAFF
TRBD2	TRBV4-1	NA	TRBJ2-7	TGCGCCAGCAGCCCAGGACTAGCGGGGGGGAGGTCCTACGAGCAGTACTTC	CASSPGLAGGRSYEQYF
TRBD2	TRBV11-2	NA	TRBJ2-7	TGTGCCAGCAGCTTTATCGTTGGGGGCGGACTAGCAGTCCACGAGCAGTACTTC	CASSFIVGGGLAVHEQYF
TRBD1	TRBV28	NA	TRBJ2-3	TGTGCCAGCTCACTTCCCACAGGGGGCACAGATACGCAGTATTTT	CASSLPTGGTDTQYF
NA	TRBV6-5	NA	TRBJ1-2	TGTGCCAGCACCCCGGGGGGATCGGGCTACACCTTC	CASTPGGSGYTF
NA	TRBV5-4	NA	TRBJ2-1	TGTGCCAGCAGCTTGGGCTCCCCAAGCTCCTACAATGAGCAGTTCTTC	CASSLGSPSSYNEQFF
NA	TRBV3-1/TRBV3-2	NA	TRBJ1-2	TGTGCCAGCAGCCCCGGACGGACTAACTATGGCTACACCTTC	CASSPGRTNYGYTF
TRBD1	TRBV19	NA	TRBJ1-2	TGTGCCAGTTTCGACAGGGGTATCTATGGCTACACCTTC	CASFDRGIYGYTF
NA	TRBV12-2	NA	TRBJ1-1	TGTGCAAGTCGCTCAACTCCGGGACGGAGGTCAAGATCGGGGAACACTGAAGCTTTCTTT	CASRSTPGRRSRSGNTEAFF
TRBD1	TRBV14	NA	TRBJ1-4	TGTGCCAGCAGCCCCAGGACAGGGGGCGCCGGTGAAAAACTGTTTTTT	CASSPRTGGAGEKLFF
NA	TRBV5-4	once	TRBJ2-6	TGTGCCAGCACCCTGATGGGGGGCTCCGGGGCCAACGTCCTGACTTTC	CASTLMGGSGANVLTF
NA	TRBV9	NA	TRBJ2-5	TGTGCCAGCAGCGTAGGATCAGTACAAGAGACCCAGTACTTC	CASSVGSVQETQYF
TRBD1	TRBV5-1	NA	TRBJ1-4	TGCGCCAGCAGCGGGGGACAGGGGTTCGTCAATGAAAAACTGTTTTTT	CASSGGQGFVNEKLFF
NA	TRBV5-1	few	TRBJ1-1	TGCGCCAGCAGCTTGGGGCAGGCAATGACTGAAGCTTTCTTT	CASSLGQAMTEAFF
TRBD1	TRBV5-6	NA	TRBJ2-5	TGTGCCAGCAGCGCCTCGGGGACAGGGGGCCAAGAGACCCAGTACTTC	CASSASGTGGQETQYF
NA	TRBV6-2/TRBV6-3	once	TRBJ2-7	TGTGCCAGCAGTTACCTTGATGGATACGAGCAGTACTTC	CASSYLDGYEQYF
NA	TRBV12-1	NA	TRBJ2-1	TGTGCCAGCAGCTTTGAGAGCTCCTACAATGAGCAGTTCTTC	CASSFESSYNEQFF
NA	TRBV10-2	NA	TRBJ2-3	TGCGCCAGCCATGACAGACCTATTAGCACAGATACGCAGTATTTT	CASHDRPISTDTQYF
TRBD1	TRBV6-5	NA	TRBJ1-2	TGTGCCAGCAGCCAGGGGGGGGGTGGCTACACCTTC	CASSQGGGGYTF
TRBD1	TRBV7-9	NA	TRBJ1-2	TGTGCCAGCACCCCCGAGGGGGCGAACTATGGCTACACCTTC	CASTPEGANYGYTF
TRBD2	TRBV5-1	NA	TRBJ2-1	TGCGCCAGCAGCTTGGAGGCGGGGGGATGGCACAATGAGCAGTTCTTC	CASSLEAGGWHNEQFF
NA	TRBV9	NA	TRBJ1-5	TGTGCCAGCAGCCAAGGGGGGGGCGTGAGTCAGCCCCAGCATTTT	CASSQGGGVSQPQHF
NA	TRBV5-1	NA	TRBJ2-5	TGCGCCAGCAGCTCCTCGACTACAATAGGGTGGGAGACCCAGTACTTC	CASSSSTTIGWETQYF
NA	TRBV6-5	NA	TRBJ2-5	TGTGCCTCCACCGGAACGGGCTATACCTTGGGCCAGTACTTC	CASTGTGYTLGQYF
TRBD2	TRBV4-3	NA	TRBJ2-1	TGCGCCAGCAGCCACGGACTAGACAATGAGCAGTTCTTC	CASSHGLDNEQFF
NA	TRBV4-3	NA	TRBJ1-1	TGCGCCAGCAGCCAAGAGGTTCGGCGAGGGACTGAAGCTTTCTTT	CASSQEVRRGTEAFF
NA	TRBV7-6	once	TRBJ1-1	TGTGCCAGCAGCTTAGCCGTGCGGGGAGGTGGTACTGAAGCTTTCTTT	CASSLAVRGGGTEAFF